These 26 T cell receptor beta chains originate from one sample sequenced in a study of yellow fever vaccine responses in identical twins. TCRdb independently ran MiXCR on the RT-PCR reads; one entry per CDR3 protein. In the table there are 5,500 to 7,000 distinct CDR3 sequences, around 79% of which are singletons. The sample consisted of T cells from blood (PBMCs), unsorted or a sorted subset (not recorded which), taken before or after yellow fever vaccination (not recorded which). These receptors were obtained from a woman between 18 and 29 years old who received the yellow fever vaccine.

The rearrangement joins TRBV25-1 to TRBJ1-5; D unresolved. The CDR3 loop spans 13 amino acids. The germline V gene has CDR1 MGHDK and CDR2 SYGVNS. With 4 bases removed from V and 2 bases from J, the gap between germline ends came to 6 bases. The CDR3 protein is CASSVSGNQPQHF. In DNA form, the CDR3 reads TGTGCCAGCAGTGTTTCGGGCAATCAGCCCCAGCATTTT. The full variable domain, rest sourced from reference TRBV25-1 and TRBJ1-5, is EADIYQTPRYLVIGTGKKITLECSQTMGHDKMYWYQQDPGMELHLIHYSYGVNSTEKGDLSSESTVSRIRTEHFPLTLESARPSHTSQYLCASSVSGNQPQHFGDGTRLSIL.

The chain employs TRBV28 and TRBJ2-5; a weak D match, TRBD2 (6 bases). Trimming cost V 3 bases and J 4 bases, with 21 bases left between them. CDR1 MDHEN and CDR2 SYDVKM come from the germline V gene. The CDR3 contains 17 residues. Here the CDR3 DNA reads TGTGCCAGCAGTTTCGGACGACTCCTCTGGGGGGTAGAGACCCAGTACTTC. It is translated as CASSFGRLLWGVETQYF.

This clonotype was seen only a few times. The V gene is TRBV15, the J gene TRBJ1-1; D may be TRBD1 (5 bases). CDR1 LNHNV and CDR2 YYDKDF come from the germline V gene (reference sequence). CDR3 size: 16 residues. The V end was cut by 0 bases, the J end by 0 bases, with 11 bases between. The CDR3 here is CATSRDRGSLNTEAFF. CDR3 in DNA: TGTGCCACCAGCAGAGATCGGGGCAGCTTGAACACTGAAGCTTTCTTT.

The chain couples TRBV6-4 to TRBJ1-5; TRBD1 aligns across 8 bases. The CDR3 extends over 13 amino acids. J gave up 4 bases and V 6 bases, and 2 bases lay outside the gene matches. Germline lookup yields CDR1 MRHNA and CDR2 SNTAGT. The CDR3 protein is CASRDRGNQPQHF. In DNA form, the CDR3 reads TGTGCCAGCAGAGACAGGGGAAATCAGCCCCAGCATTTT.

This chain links TRBV11-3 with TRBJ2-1, with D uncertain. CDR3 length equals 11 residues. V was clipped by 5 bases and J by 6 bases, with 5 bases between them. Germline loops: CDR1 SGHNT, CDR2 YENEEA. As DNA, the CDR3 is TGTGCCAGCAGCCGAACCAATGAGCAGTTCTTC. It codes for CASSRTNEQFF.

This clonotype appeared a few times. The rearrangement links TRBV28 to TRBJ2-4, with D unresolved. Germline assignment: CDR1 MDHEN and CDR2 SYDVKM. Trimming left V 3 bases short and J 3 bases short, with 9 bases between. The length of the CDR3 is 14 residues. The CDR3 DNA follows: TGTGCCAGCAGTTTGAGTATAGTCAAAAACATTCAGTACTTC. It specifies CASSLSIVKNIQYF.

This clonotype was observed a single time. J is TRBJ1-5 and V is TRBV20-1, with D maybe TRBD1 (6 bases). CDR3 length: 14 amino acids. Trimming pared 6 bases from V and 0 bases from J, leaving 12 bases between. CDR1 is DFQATT, CDR2 SNEGSKA, per germline (reference sequence). CDR3 region: CSAKQGNSNQPQHF. In DNA, the CDR3 is TGCAGTGCAAAACAGGGAAATAGCAATCAGCCCCAGCATTTT.

The J gene is TRBJ2-4, the V gene TRBV11-2; the D gene is possibly TRBD1 (7 bases). The V gene lost 4 bases and the J gene lost 8 bases, with 15 bases spanning the gap. The CDR3 length is 14 residues. Germline CDR1 and CDR2: SGHAT and FQNNGV. The CDR3: CASSYRGLADIQYF. In nucleotides, the CDR3 is TGTGCCAGCAGCTACAGGGGACTTGCGGACATTCAGTACTTC. Full variable domain (outside the CDR3, taken from reference TRBV11-2 and TRBJ2-4): EAGVAQSPRYKIIEKRQSVAFWCNPISGHATLYWYQQILGQGPKLLIQFQNNGVVDDSQLPKDRFSAERLKGVDSTLKIQPAKLEDSAVYLCASSYRGLADIQYFGAGTRLSVL.

The rearrangement uses TRBV29-1 and TRBJ2-1, with D unresolved. The germline CDR1 and CDR2 sequences are SQVTM and ANQGSEA. The CDR3 extends over 13 amino acids. The germline V and J ends were trimmed by 2 bases and 5 bases, with 10 bases remaining between them. The DNA of the CDR3 is TGCAGCGTTGAACATGCACCTAACAATGAGCAGTTCTTC. Its protein product is CSVEHAPNNEQFF.

This clonotype came up once. The chain is built from TRBV3-1 and TRBJ1-5; D is undetermined. V was cut by 0 bases and J by 3 bases, with 9 bases left in between. The CDR3 is 15 residues long. Germline V gives CDR1 LGHDT, CDR2 YNNKEL (reference sequence). This chain's CDR3 is CASSQDLGPNQPQHF. The DNA of the CDR3 is TGTGCCAGCAGCCAAGATTTAGGACCCAATCAGCCCCAGCATTTT.

This clonotype appeared a few times. The chain uses TRBV7-1 and TRBJ1-5; D is possibly TRBD1 (6 bases). TRBV7-1 is noted as an ORF with a role that remains uncertain. V was cut by 5 bases and J by 2 bases, with 19 bases left in between. The CDR3 covers 17 residues. CDR3 coding DNA: TGTGCCAGCAGCACAAGGGACATGAATATCGGCAATCAGCCCCAGCATTTT. Protein: CASSTRDMNIGNQPQHF.

The rearrangement joins TRBV20-1 to TRBJ2-5, with a possible D match to TRBD2 (6 bases). The V gene's germline CDR1 is DFQATT and CDR2 SNEGSKA (reference sequence). CDR3 size: 15 residues. The ends were cut back, 3 bases at V and 1 base at J, with 15 bases in the middle. The CDR3 DNA is TGCAGTGCTAGCAAGTGGTTAGCGGCCCAAGAGACCCAGTACTTC. This encodes CSASKWLAAQETQYF.

V gene TRBV10-3 combines with J gene TRBJ1-6; no definite D call. This CDR3 spans 14 amino acids. Trimming stripped 7 bases from V and 10 bases from J, with 17 bases between. Germline V gene lookup returns CDR1 ENHRY and CDR2 SYGVKD. CDR3 DNA sequence: TGTGCCATCACCCCCGGGCCTAAAAACTCACCCCTCCACTTT. Translated: CAITPGPKNSPLHF.

The V gene is TRBV11-1, the J gene TRBJ2-1, with D uncertain. Trimming took off 8 bases at V and 5 bases at J, with 10 bases between the two ends. Germline V lookup: CDR1 SGHAT, CDR2 FQDESV (reference sequence). This CDR3 has 12 residues. In DNA form, the CDR3 reads TGTGCCAGCGTCTGGCTCAACAATGAGCAGTTCTTC. This translates into CASVWLNNEQFF.

The chain joins TRBV24-1 to TRBJ2-5; D perhaps matches TRBD2 (5 bases). CDR1 and CDR2 (germline): KGHDR, SFDVKD. This CDR3 is 15 amino acids long. The ends were cut back, 4 bases at V and 4 bases at J, with 15 bases in the middle. CDR3: CATSDPYFSGETQYF. CDR3 DNA sequence: TGTGCCACCAGTGACCCCTACTTCAGCGGAGAGACCCAGTACTTC.

This rearrangement joins TRBV29-1 to TRBJ2-7; a weak D match, TRBD1 (6 bases). This CDR3 has 12 residues. V lost 3 bases and J 2 bases, leaving 8 bases between the germline ends. The germline CDR1 and CDR2 sequences are SQVTM and ANQGSEA. CDR3 nucleotides: TGCAGCGTTGACAGGGGCCCCTACGAGCAGTACTTC. Translation: CSVDRGPYEQYF.

This clonotype was seen more than once but under ten times. This chain joins TRBV2 and TRBJ2-2; D possibly corresponds to TRBD2 (6 bases). V lost 4 bases to trimming and J lost 5 bases, with 8 bases between them. This CDR3 has 13 amino acids. CDR1 and CDR2 (germline): SNHLY, FYNNEI. CDR3 residues: CASSGAGTGELFF. The DNA for the CDR3 is TGTGCCAGCAGTGGGGCGGGGACCGGGGAGCTGTTTTTT.

The genes are TRBV6-1 and TRBJ2-7, with D perhaps matching TRBD1 or TRBD2 (5 bases each). Germline CDR1 reads MNHNS; CDR2 reads SASEGT. The V gene lost 5 bases and the J gene lost 3 bases, with 11 bases spanning the gap. This CDR3 has 13 amino acids. CDR3: CASSRGDYYEQYF. The DNA for the CDR3 is TGTGCCAGCAGTCGAGGGGATTACTACGAGCAGTACTTC.

In DNA form, the CDR3 reads TGTGCCAGCAGCCAAGAAGGGACAGGGAGATCACCCCTCCACTTT. Its translation: CASSQEGTGRSPLHF. The chain combines TRBV14 with TRBJ1-6, with 9 bases fitting TRBD1. The V and J ends lost 0 bases and 10 bases, in that order; junction bases with no gene match: 4. Germline V gene sequence: CDR1 SGHDN, CDR2 FVKESK. The CDR3 has 15 residues.

The chain recombines TRBV2 with TRBJ1-3; D unresolved. The germline gives CDR1 SNHLY, CDR2 FYNNEI. The CDR3 runs to 13 residues. Trimming shortened V by 4 bases and J by 0 bases, and 4 bases separated the two germline ends. This CDR3 is CASSAHSGNTIYF. The CDR3 bases are TGTGCCAGCAGTGCCCACTCTGGAAACACCATATATTTT.

The V call is TRBV18, the J call TRBJ2-3; 12 bases are a match to TRBD2. Germline V gene data show CDR1 as KGHSH and CDR2 as LQKENI. This CDR3 has 16 amino acids. Trimming cost V 6 bases and J 2 bases; bases outside gene matches: 6. CDR3 residues: CASSPGLAGTTDTQYF. DNA for the CDR3: TGTGCCAGCTCCCCCGGACTAGCGGGAACCACAGATACGCAGTATTTT.

The V call is TRBV10-1, the J call TRBJ1-5; 7 bases match TRBD1. The CDR3 is made up of 14 amino acids. Looked up from germline, CDR1 is WNHNN and CDR2 is SYGVQD (reference sequence). The V segment lost 0 bases and the J segment 5 bases; nucleotides outside the gene matches: 1. In DNA form, the CDR3 reads TGCGCCAGCAGTGAGTCAGGGGGCGATCAGCCCCAGCATTTT. This codes for CASSESGGDQPQHF.

The chain links TRBV2 to TRBJ2-5; TRBD1 or TRBD2 may be the D gene (5 bases each). The CDR3 is 15 amino acids. Trimming removed 2 bases at V and 1 base at J, with 11 bases between. Germline CDR1 is SNHLY and CDR2 is FYNNEI. The CDR3, as DNA: TGTGCCAGCAGTGAACGGGGCGGGTCCCAAGAGACCCAGTACTTC. This gives the protein CASSERGGSQETQYF. The full variable domain, with the rest looked up from reference TRBV2 and TRBJ2-5, is EPEVTQTPSHQVTQMGQEVILRCVPISNHLYFYWYRQILGQKVEFLVSFYNNEISEKSEIFDDQFSVERPDGSNFTLKIRSTKLEDSAMYFCASSERGGSQETQYFGPGTRLLVL.

This chain joins TRBV15 and TRBJ2-2; 9 nucleotides align to TRBD1. The germline gives CDR1 LNHNV, CDR2 YYDKDF (reference sequence). The CDR3 is 16 amino acids. V lost 7 bases and J lost 9; bases outside the gene matches: 15. This CDR3 reads CATNSGTGSRTRELFF. Written as DNA, the CDR3 is TGTGCCACCAACTCCGGGACAGGGAGTAGGACCCGGGAGCTGTTTTTT. The full variable domain, with the rest looked up from reference TRBV15 and TRBJ2-2, is DAMVIQNPRYQVTQFGKPVTLSCSQTLNHNVMYWYQQKSSQAPKLLFHYYDKDFNNEADTPDNFQSRRPNTSFCFLDIRSPGLGDTAMYLCATNSGTGSRTRELFFGEGSRLTVL.

The chain carries TRBV5-6 and TRBJ2-1; a possible D gene is TRBD1 (6 bases). V was pared by 0 bases and J by 5 bases, with 15 bases between. Germline V gene sequence: CDR1 SGHDT, CDR2 YYEEEE. CDR3 length: 16 residues. The CDR3 loop is CASSLVGWDKNNEQFF. In nucleotides, the CDR3 is TGTGCCAGCAGCTTGGTGGGGTGGGACAAGAACAATGAGCAGTTCTTC.

This clonotype was counted only a few times. The V call is TRBV11-2, the J call TRBJ2-4; weak D call: TRBD2 (5 bases). Looked up from germline, CDR1 is SGHAT and CDR2 is FQNNGV. The CDR3 has 14 amino acids. Trimming removed 1 base from V and 1 base from J, with 5 bases in between. In DNA, the CDR3 is TGTGCCAGCAGCTTAGGCGGGGCCAAAAACATTCAGTACTTC. Its protein product is CASSLGGAKNIQYF.